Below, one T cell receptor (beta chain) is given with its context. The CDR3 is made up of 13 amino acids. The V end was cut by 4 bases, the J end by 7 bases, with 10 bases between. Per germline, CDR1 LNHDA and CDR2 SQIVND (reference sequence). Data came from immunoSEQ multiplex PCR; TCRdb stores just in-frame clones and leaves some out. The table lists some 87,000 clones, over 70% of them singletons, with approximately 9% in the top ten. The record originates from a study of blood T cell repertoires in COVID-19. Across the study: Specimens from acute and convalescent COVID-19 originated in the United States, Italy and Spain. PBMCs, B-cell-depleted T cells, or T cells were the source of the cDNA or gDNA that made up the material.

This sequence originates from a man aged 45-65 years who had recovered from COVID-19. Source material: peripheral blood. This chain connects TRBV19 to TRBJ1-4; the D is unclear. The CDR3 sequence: CASSSLLSEKLFF. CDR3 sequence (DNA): TGTGCCAGTAGTAGCCTTCTAAGTGAAAAACTGTTTTTT.